The clone carrying this T cell receptor beta chain was seen repeatedly, ten times or more. The antigen is not known. The data were obtained in a study of neurological immune-mediated disorders. TCRdb recomputed calls from the 5' RACE reads with MiXCR, one row per CDR3 protein. The data contain over 25,000 distinct CDR3 sequences, 12% of them singletons. CDR3 length equals 15 residues. V was clipped by 4 bases and J by 7 bases; unmatched bases: 10. Looked up from germline, CDR1 is LGHNA and CDR2 is YSLEER. Whole-study results and caveats: HTLV-1-associated myelopathy ranked highest for TCR clonal expansion and multiple sclerosis lowest, beneath healthy controls.

Sequencing used PBMCs. The chain combines TRBV4-3 with TRBJ1-2; TRBD1 matches 9 bases. The TCR was taken from a woman aged 55-69 years in good health. The CDR3 region has the DNA TGCGCCAGCAGCCTTTCAACAGGGGGCGGAGGTGGCTACACCTTC. As protein: CASSLSTGGGGGYTF.